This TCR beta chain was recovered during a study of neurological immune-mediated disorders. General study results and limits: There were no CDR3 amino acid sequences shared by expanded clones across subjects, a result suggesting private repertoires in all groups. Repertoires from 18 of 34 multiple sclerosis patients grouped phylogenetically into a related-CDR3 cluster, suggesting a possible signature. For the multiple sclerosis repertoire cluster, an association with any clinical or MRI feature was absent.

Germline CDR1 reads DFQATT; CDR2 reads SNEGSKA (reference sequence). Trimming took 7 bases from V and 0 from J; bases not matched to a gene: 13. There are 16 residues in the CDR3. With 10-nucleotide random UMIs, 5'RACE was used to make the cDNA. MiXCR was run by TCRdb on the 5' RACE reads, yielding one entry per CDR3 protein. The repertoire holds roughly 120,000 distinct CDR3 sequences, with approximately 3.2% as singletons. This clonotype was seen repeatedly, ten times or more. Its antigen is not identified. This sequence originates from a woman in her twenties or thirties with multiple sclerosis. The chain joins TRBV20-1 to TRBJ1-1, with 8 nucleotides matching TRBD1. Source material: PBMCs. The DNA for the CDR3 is TGCAGTGTCGCGGTGGGCAGGGGGCGGGTGAACACTGAAGCTTTCTTT. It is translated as CSVAVGRGRVNTEAFF.